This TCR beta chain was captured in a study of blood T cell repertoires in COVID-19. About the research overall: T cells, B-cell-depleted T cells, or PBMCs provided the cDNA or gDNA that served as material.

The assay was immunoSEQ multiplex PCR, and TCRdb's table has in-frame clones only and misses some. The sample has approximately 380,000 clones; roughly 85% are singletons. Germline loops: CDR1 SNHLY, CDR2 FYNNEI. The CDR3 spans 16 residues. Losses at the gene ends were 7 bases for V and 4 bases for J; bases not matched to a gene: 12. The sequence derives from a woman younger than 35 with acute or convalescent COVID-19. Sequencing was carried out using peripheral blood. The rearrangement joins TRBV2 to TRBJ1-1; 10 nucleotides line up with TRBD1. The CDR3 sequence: CASTWGTGDLGTEAFF. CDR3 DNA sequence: TGTGCCAGCACCTGGGGGACAGGGGATCTTGGCACTGAAGCTTTCTTT.